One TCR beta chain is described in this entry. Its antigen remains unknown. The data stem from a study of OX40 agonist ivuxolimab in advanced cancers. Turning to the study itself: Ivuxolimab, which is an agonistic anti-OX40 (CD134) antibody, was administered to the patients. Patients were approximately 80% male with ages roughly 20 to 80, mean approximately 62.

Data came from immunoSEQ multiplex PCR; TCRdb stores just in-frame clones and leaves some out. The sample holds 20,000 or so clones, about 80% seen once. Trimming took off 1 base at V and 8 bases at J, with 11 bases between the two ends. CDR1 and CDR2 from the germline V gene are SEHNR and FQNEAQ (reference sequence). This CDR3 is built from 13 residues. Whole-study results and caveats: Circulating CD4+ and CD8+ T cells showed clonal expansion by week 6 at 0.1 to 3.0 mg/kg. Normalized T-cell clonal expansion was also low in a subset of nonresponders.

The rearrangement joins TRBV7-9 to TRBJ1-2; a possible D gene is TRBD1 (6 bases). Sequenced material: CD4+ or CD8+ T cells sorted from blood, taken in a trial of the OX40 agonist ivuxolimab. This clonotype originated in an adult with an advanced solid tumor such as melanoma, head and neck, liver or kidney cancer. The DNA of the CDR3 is TGTGCCAGCAGCTTAGGGACAGTTGAAGGCTACACCTTC. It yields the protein CASSLGTVEGYTF.